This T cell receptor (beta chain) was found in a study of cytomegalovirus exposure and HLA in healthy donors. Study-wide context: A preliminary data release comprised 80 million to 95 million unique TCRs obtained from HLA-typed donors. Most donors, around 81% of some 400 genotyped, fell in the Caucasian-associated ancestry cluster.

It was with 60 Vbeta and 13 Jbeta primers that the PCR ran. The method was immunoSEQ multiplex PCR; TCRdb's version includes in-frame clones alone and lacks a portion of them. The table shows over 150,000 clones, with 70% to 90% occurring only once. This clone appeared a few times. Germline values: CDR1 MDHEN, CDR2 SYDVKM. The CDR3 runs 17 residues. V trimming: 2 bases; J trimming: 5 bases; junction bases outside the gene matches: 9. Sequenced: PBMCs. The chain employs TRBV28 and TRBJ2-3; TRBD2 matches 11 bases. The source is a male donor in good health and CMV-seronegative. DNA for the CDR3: TGTGCCAGCAGTTTACCCGTAGCGGGGGGGCGGGTAGATACGCAGTATTTT. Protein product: CASSLPVAGGRVDTQYF.